The present entry profiles one TCR beta chain with its context. This clone was observed a handful of times. Its antigen is not yet known. No much larger clonotype is one base removed from it; base qualities were not supplied. Based on the germline V gene, the CDR1 and CDR2 sequences are SGHRS and YFSETQ. The junction shows trimming of 7 bases on V and 6 bases on J, and the gene matches do not reach 18 bases of it. Reading from cysteine to phenylalanine, the CDR3 counts 17 amino acids. The DNA shown is the 51-base CDR3, in frame from base 1. In total, approximately 690 healthy bone marrow donors made up the cohort. All cohort members were sampled while nominally healthy, although unrecorded immune exposures were likely present. The donor was CMV seronegative and was included in the group of 352 seronegative cohort members. Each donor provided a peripheral blood sample, and peripheral blood mononuclear cells were used for TCR beta sequencing. The Qiagen DNeasy Blood Extraction Kit was used to extract genomic DNA from the blood cell samples.

The sample is drawn from a study of cytomegalovirus exposure and HLA in healthy donors (dated by TCRdb to 2016 to 2017). In the study overall: According to an earlier analysis of 550 to 700 of the donors, some 180 million T cells yielded 90 million to 130 million unique TCR beta sequences and roughly 280 Gb of sequence data. In addition to the first cohort of 650 to 800 subjects, a separate validation cohort of 120 different subjects was used. The study aimed to test whether signatures of past pathogen exposure could be identified by cataloging public T cell receptors. All discovery cohort repertoires had been generated using a single sequencing platform. In a later analysis, previously published TCR beta repertoires from hundreds of donors were re-analyzed and high-resolution HLA genotyping was added so that TCR occurrence patterns could be studied. Of the roughly 390 genotyped donors, roughly 80% were placed in the genetic ancestry cluster associated with self-reported Caucasian donors. An early release that covered roughly 600 HLA-typed donors contained approximately 300 gigabases of sequencing data and about 84 million unique TCR sequences. The T cell repertoires of several hundred subjects were profiled by immunosequencing and related to cytomegalovirus serostatus. High-throughput TCR immunosequencing, statistical association of individual TCRs with disease status, and machine learning were combined to predict cytomegalovirus infection status. Donor age, sex, ethnicity and CMV serostatus were compiled together with the repertoire data. In the later analysis, no new phenotypic data were used to find candidate immune exposures; instead, reliance was placed on TCR beta sequences and their occurrence across donors. Among a few hundred genotyped donors of the cohort, an average of roughly 240,000 unique TCR beta nucleotide sequences were sequenced per donor, about a sixth of them non-productive. Five DR-DQ haplotypes were handled as single units for association and clustering because linkage in the cohort was strong. Both class I and class II loci were covered by HLA typing, at four-digit resolution. Typing coverage varied by locus: 629-630 donors for A, B, C, DRB1 and DQB1; roughly 560 for DQA1; 600 to 610 for DPA1; approximately 450 for DPB1. In an earlier analysis of 587 of the donors, high-throughput TCR beta sequencing was used to judge whether each TCR beta V gene segment behaved as functional or pseudogenic. Genome-wide SNP genotypes for about 55% of the 666 donors were used in a later genetic analysis, which treated that subset as a discovery cohort. The full study reports these points: When HLA alleles, especially DR and DQ, strongly co-occurred, attributing TCR associations to individual alleles was difficult. In a later analysis, most CMV-associated TCR beta chains were found to appear HLA-restricted, with HLA associations seemingly driven largely by CMV exposure. In a later analysis, TCR association rates were found to vary across HLA loci, with the most associated TCRs seen for DRB1 alleles and the fewest for HLA-C alleles. A further reported finding was that TCR beta sequences accurately predicted the HLA-A and HLA-B alleles for most subjects in the first cohort. Correlated functional status among segregating V segments might reflect linkage disequilibrium, but an unknown experimental factor could not be ruled out. In a later genetic analysis, a missense DCLRE1C variant was associated with V-gene and J-gene trimming of TCR beta chains, and the association was replicated in an independent cohort. In an earlier analysis of 587 of the donors, most TCR beta V segments appeared in productive rearrangements about 87% or about 30% of the time, broadly matching IMGT annotations. Compared with equally common non-associated chains, HLA-associated TCR beta chains in a later analysis were more clonally expanded and had lower generation probabilities. The study gave a list of 150 to 200 TCR beta chains associated with cytomegalovirus. Because the 87-base-pair reads could not distinguish some IMGT-functional V segments, including TRBV6-2 and TRBV6-3, those segments were excluded. The earlier analysis of some 560 of the donors excluded about 16 rarely observed V segments, including chromosome 9 orphons, because counts were too low. Several of the top co-occurrence clusters appeared to be linked to parvovirus B19, influenza, CMV and Epstein-Barr virus, according to a later analysis. In a later analysis, about 17,000 TCR beta sequences were associated with specific HLA alleles at a false discovery rate of 0.05. A group of highly shared sequence variants was considered likely to be a technical artifact of the sequencing pipeline. Because some donors lacked HLA typing at each locus, the association tests relied only on the typed subset. Sequencing depth was assumed to be roughly uniform across donors in the presence/absence analyses, though that assumption may not hold. The classifier was reported to diagnose cytomegalovirus status with high specificity and sensitivity in both the original and validation cohorts. A later genetic analysis reported fewer N-insertions in productive TCRs among donors in an Asian-associated ancestry cluster than the roughly 620-donor mean. For the cohort, immune exposure information was limited to CMV serostatus. A few of the identified cytomegalovirus-associated TCR beta chains were confirmed in vitro to be specific for cytomegalovirus antigens. Only TCR beta chains were sequenced in this cohort, and the absence of alpha or paired-chain data limited detectable features. Across donors, most TCR sequences were observed very rarely, whereas some public TCRs were present in many individuals. The authors suggested that the approach could potentially be generalized to other disease states and immunological phenotypes.

Library prep was done by the immunoSEQ multiplex PCR assay. A mixture of 60 forward primers for TCR Vbeta segments and 13 reverse primers for TCR Jbeta segments was used in the multiplex PCR. The CDR3 region of rearranged TCR beta genes was amplified from genomic DNA by a multiplex PCR assay. On the Illumina HiSeq System, the amplified TCR beta libraries were sequenced as 87-base-pair reads. The authors processed their data as follows. A later analysis tallied about 77 million unique TCR beta chains across the roughly 610 repertoires, and around 12 million of those chains were shared by two or more donors. A nearest-neighbor algorithm error-corrected the raw reads and collapsed the reads into unique sequences, merging closely related sequences to remove PCR and sequencing errors. To assign V, D and J gene segments, CDR3 sequences were aligned to IMGT reference sequences. Each retained sequence needed at least a six-nucleotide match to both a V gene segment and a J gene segment. A rearrangement counted as productive if the CDR3 had no stop codons and remained in frame with V and J, and every other rearrangement counted as non-productive. Following IMGT convention, CDR3 was defined as the stretch from the second conserved V-encoded cysteine up to the conserved J-encoded phenylalanine. Sequences without an unambiguous match to a single V gene segment were excluded from the earlier analysis of a few hundred of the donors. An earlier analysis of several hundred of the donors called V segments functional above 56.7% productive rearrangements and segregating when the between-donor standard deviation exceeded 5%. To diagnose cytomegalovirus status from the catalog of TCR beta chain sequences, a statistical classification framework was built. V and J gene assignment, in a later analysis, came from comparing TCR nucleotide sequences with IMGT/GENE-DB human TR gene sequences. A later analysis assigned CDR3 sequences and most-parsimonious VDJ recombination scenarios with the TCRdist pipeline. In a later analysis, each TCR beta chain was defined by its CDR3 amino acid sequence together with its V-gene family, and reads without a unique V-gene family were excluded. In a later analysis, several hundred highly shared, low-generation-probability nucleotide sequences were removed to address suspected cross-contamination and a sequencing artifact. For each public chain, a later analysis derived a clonal expansion index from normalized ranks of inferred template counts within each repertoire. In a later analysis, generation probabilities were computed using a VDJ recombination model fitted to out-of-frame rearrangements, and the results were checked against IGoR. Hypergeometric tests were used in a later analysis to score TCR-TCR, TCR-HLA and TCR-CMV co-occurrence, with a repertoire-size bias correction applied to the TCR pairs. False discovery rates were estimated in a later analysis by permuting HLA or CMV assignments 20 times. In a later analysis, co-occurring TCRs were grouped with DBSCAN, and TCRdist sequence similarity was added when clustering was performed within HLA-allele-positive subsets. Repertoires with fewer than 30,000 or more than 120,000 public chains were left out of co-occurrence clustering, as were a few repertoires with anomalous nucleotide sharing. TCRdb holds this immuneACCESS table with in-frame rearrangements only. Some clones are missing; in checked studies, unresolved V genes explain under half, and the rest has no known cause. V and J calls and clone size come straight from that table; D and trimming were deduced from the DNA. The sample table lists 70,000 to 95,000 clones, less than 85% of them with a count of one. 1.1% of the sample lies in the top ten.

This chain is built from TRBV5-1 and TRBJ2-1, with 8 middle bases fitting TRBD2. Material: PBMCs. The TCR comes from a male donor in good health and CMV-seronegative. CDR3 sequence: CASRLQAGVGVGNEQFF. The DNA is as follows: TGCGCCAGCCGCCTCCAAGCGGGAGTGGGGGTGGGCAATGAGCAGTTCTTC.